Listed below are T cell receptor beta chains from one sample, sequenced in a study of shared clonotypes between healthy human individuals. Method: immunoSEQ multiplex PCR; TCRdb's copy keeps in-frame clones and lacks some. The table lists some 1 million clones, more than 60% of them singletons, with approximately 1.5% in the top ten. Sequencing used memory CD4+ T cells sorted from blood. The receptors come from a man aged 18 to 29 in good health. CDR3s include the opening cysteine and the closing phenylalanine or tryptophan. D genes are given only for firm matches. Clone size is stated in some rows and not others, as once, few, many or a class when expanded.

j_call d_call clone_size v_call cdr3_nt cdr3_aa
TRBJ1-6 . . TRBV6-4 TGTGCCAGCAGCAGCAGGGGAAATAATTCACCCCTCCACTTT CASSSRGNNSPLHF
TRBJ2-6 TRBD2 . TRBV2 TGTGCCAGCAGTGAAAGTAGCGGGAGAGCTGGGGCCAACGTCCTGACTTTC CASSESSGRAGANVLTF
TRBJ2-2 . . TRBV5-1 TGCGCCAGCTCCACATCCGGGGAGCTGTTTTTT CASSTSGELFF
TRBJ2-7 TRBD2 . TRBV18 TGTGCCAGCTCAGAGACTAGCGGGGGGCCTTACGAGCAGTACTTC CASSETSGGPYEQYF
TRBJ2-1 . . TRBV20-1 TGCAGTGCGGATACAGGGAATGAGCAGTTCTTC CSADTGNEQFF
TRBJ1-2 . few TRBV27 TGTGCCAGCAGAATCACAGGGTTTGCGGATGGCTACACCTTC CASRITGFADGYTF
TRBJ1-4 . few TRBV18 TGTGCCAGCTCACCACCGAGCTCAGGGCGGGAAAAACTGTTTTTT CASSPPSSGREKLFF
TRBJ1-1 . . TRBV11-2 TGTGCCAGCGACCTCAGGGTGTATCCTAGGAACACTGAAGCTTTCTTT CASDLRVYPRNTEAFF
TRBJ2-2 TRBD1 few TRBV19 TGTGCCAGCTATGGGACAGGGGGGAACACCGGGGAGCTGTTTTTT CASYGTGGNTGELFF
TRBJ2-2 . . TRBV11-2 TGTGCCAGCAGCTTAGATTCCAGGGGAAGTAGGGCGAACACCGGGGAGCTGTTTTTT CASSLDSRGSRANTGELFF
TRBJ1-5 . . TRBV28 TGTGCCAGCAGTCGGCCGGGGAATCAGCCCCAGCATTTT CASSRPGNQPQHF
TRBJ1-5 . . TRBV30 TGTGCCTGGGCCCGGGACAAGGCGTTCCATGGCAATCAGCCCCAGCATTTT CAWARDKAFHGNQPQHF
TRBJ1-5 . . TRBV12-5 TGTGCTAGCTGCTTCCTCGGGGCAGGGGGCAATCAGCCCCAGCATTTT CASCFLGAGGNQPQHF
TRBJ1-6 TRBD1 few TRBV18 TGTGCCAGCTCGCTGGACAGGGAAGCACTCCTCCACTTT CASSLDREALLHF
TRBJ2-7 . . TRBV28 TGTGCCAGCAGTCAACCGGGCCTAGGGAACTACGAGCAGTACTTC CASSQPGLGNYEQYF
TRBJ2-7 TRBD1 . TRBV11-3 TGTGCCAGCAGCTTGGATCGACAGGGCGAGCAGTACTTC CASSLDRQGEQYF
TRBJ2-7 TRBD2 . TRBV9 TGTGCCAGCAGCGTAGGAGTCGCGGGAGCTGTCGAGCAGTACTTC CASSVGVAGAVEQYF
TRBJ2-1 . . TRBV5-8 TGTGCCAGCAGCTTTCCCGAGCAGTTCTTC CASSFPEQFF
TRBJ2-3 . . TRBV18 TGTGCCAGCTCACCACCACAGGCCGGCACAGATACGCAGTATTTT CASSPPQAGTDTQYF
TRBJ2-1 TRBD2 . TRBV6-1 TGTGCCAGCAGTCGGGCTAGCGGGGGGATAAATGAGCAGTTCTTC CASSRASGGINEQFF
TRBJ1-4 . . TRBV7-6 TGTGCCAGCAGCCCCAGACAGTCAACTAATGAAAAACTGTTTTTT CASSPRQSTNEKLFF
TRBJ2-7 TRBD1 few TRBV5-1 TGCGCCAGCAGCGATGACAGGGCCCCCTACGAGCAGTACTTC CASSDDRAPYEQYF
TRBJ2-2 . . TRBV9 TGTGCCAGCAGCGTAGAGGGGGGCGGCACCGGGGAGCTGTTTTTT CASSVEGGGTGELFF
TRBJ2-7 TRBD1 . TRBV6-5 TGTGCCAGCAGGCGGACAGGGGACAACGAGCAGTACTTC CASRRTGDNEQYF
TRBJ1-5 . . TRBV2 TGTGCCAGCAGCCTACATGGGGCCGGGTTCAATCAGCCCCAGCATTTT CASSLHGAGFNQPQHF
TRBJ1-2 . . TRBV7-9 TGTGCCAGCAGCTTGGGACACTCGAGGGATGGCTACACCTTC CASSLGHSRDGYTF
TRBJ2-1 . . TRBV9 TGTGCCAGCAGCGTATCGGGGGAACCCTACAATGAGCAGTTCTTC CASSVSGEPYNEQFF
TRBJ2-3 . . TRBV2 TGTGCCAGCAGTGAGACAGGATTTTTGGATACGCAGTATTTT CASSETGFLDTQYF
TRBJ2-1 . . TRBV30 TGTGCCTGGAGTGTGGCGAGAGGGATCTACAATGAGCAGTTCTTC CAWSVARGIYNEQFF
TRBJ2-5 TRBD1 once TRBV2 TGTGCCAGCAGTGAAGACAGGGGGTTGGAGACCCAGTACTTC CASSEDRGLETQYF
TRBJ1-2 . . TRBV4-1 TGCGCCAGCAGCCAAGACCCGGGGTTAAGGGGCTACACCTTC CASSQDPGLRGYTF